This T cell receptor beta chain comes out of a study of blood T cell repertoires in COVID-19. This table comes from immunoSEQ multiplex PCR, and its TCRdb copy is limited to in-frame clones, with some not included. Of about 56,000 clones in the sample, roughly 90% were seen once. Sequenced sample: peripheral blood. The sequence was collected from a human donor in a cohort sampled during active COVID-19.

The CDR3 DNA follows: TGTGCCTGGAGCTGGGGGGGAGGCCCTGAAGCTTTCTTT. This sequence encodes CAWSWGGGPEAFF. This chain links TRBV30 with TRBJ1-1; maybe TRBD1 (5 bases). Trimming cost V 3 bases and J 6 bases, with 14 bases left between them. Germline V CDR1 and CDR2: GTSNPN, SVGIG (reference sequence). CDR3 length equals 13 residues.